What follows are 3 T cell receptor beta chains derived from one specimen sequenced in a study of post-analysis software for immune sequencing data. No antigen has been assigned to these receptors. Presence of unique molecular identifiers characterized the TCR beta cDNA libraries. One entry per CDR3 protein results from TCRdb running MiXCR on the PCR reads. The profile covers 380,000 or so distinct CDR3 sequences, with around 33% appearing a single time and around 15% taken by the ten largest. Study results and caveats: Patients used about five TRBV segments, including TRBV5-6, TRBV5-1 and TRBV20-1, more often than controls.

Sequencing input: blood. These receptors all come from a girl aged 5-17 years with multiple sclerosis.

This clonotype was seen more than once but under ten times. The chain is built from TRBV12-3 or TRBV12-4 and TRBJ2-7, with D possibly matching TRBD1 (6 bases). The ends were cut back, 5 bases at V and 0 bases at J, with 14 bases in the middle. CDR3 length: 15 residues. The CDR3 region is CASSTGTLSSYEQYF. CDR3 coding DNA: TGTGCCAGCAGTACCGGGACATTGAGCTCCTACGAGCAGTACTTC.

V usage is TRBV5-1 and J usage is TRBJ1-5; the D is unclear. CDR3 length: 13 residues. V was pared by 5 bases and J by 4 bases, with 10 bases between. CDR1 is SGHRS, CDR2 YFSETQ, per germline. This CDR3 reads CASSQDKNQPQHF. Here the CDR3 DNA reads TGCGCCAGCAGTCAAGACAAGAATCAGCCCCAGCATTTT. The variable domain in full, completed from reference TRBV5-1 and TRBJ1-5, reads KAGVTQTPRYLIKTRGQQVTLSCSPISGHRSVSWYQQTPGQGLQFLFEYFSETQRNKGNFPGRFSGRQFSNSRSEMNVSTLELGDSALYLCASSQDKNQPQHFGDGTRLSIL.

J is TRBJ2-5 and V is TRBV9, with unresolved D. The CDR3 is 13 amino acids. V dropped 4 bases and J dropped 5 bases, with 12 bases sitting between them. CDR1 SGDLS and CDR2 YYNGEE come from the germline V gene. CDR3 DNA: TGTGCCAGCAGCCCCGGAATGTGGGAGACCCAGTACTTC. Encoded protein: CASSPGMWETQYF.